The next 4 T cell receptor beta chains were all read from a single sample in a study of cytomegalovirus exposure and HLA in healthy donors. Primers for the PCR totalled 60 Vbeta and 13 Jbeta. The data were produced by immunoSEQ multiplex PCR, yet TCRdb's version contains in-frame clones alone and is incomplete. This table holds 100,000 to 150,000 clones, 78% found once. The sequenced sample was PBMCs. The source is a young man in good health and CMV-seropositive.

The chain joins TRBV5-5 to TRBJ1-4, with 7 bases fitting TRBD1. In germline, CDR1 is SGHKS, CDR2 YYEKEE (reference sequence). This CDR3 is built from 14 residues. V shed 4 bases and J 7 bases; nucleotides not matched to a gene: 7. CDR3 sequence reads: CASSPDRAGEKLFF. The CDR3 DNA is TGTGCCAGCAGCCCCGACAGGGCAGGTGAAAAACTGTTTTTT.

This rearrangement joins TRBV27 to TRBJ2-2, with D tentatively TRBD2 (5 bases). Per germline, CDR1 MNHEY and CDR2 SMNVEV (reference sequence). Trimming removed 5 bases at V and 2 bases at J, with 18 bases between. The CDR3 spans 17 residues. The CDR3 bases are TGTGCCAGCAGTCCTCGTTTTGGCGGGCCAAACACCGGGGAGCTGTTTTTT. Translated, it gives CASSPRFGGPNTGELFF.

This clone has only a few counts. V and J are TRBV28 and TRBJ2-7, with 9 bases that match TRBD1. CDR3 length: 14 residues. Losses at the gene ends were 5 bases for V and 5 bases for J; bases not matched to a gene: 7. The germline V gene has CDR1 MDHEN and CDR2 SYDVKM. Here the CDR3 reads CASSPGQGGNEQYF. The CDR3, as DNA: TGTGCCAGCAGTCCGGGACAGGGCGGGAACGAGCAGTACTTC.

The chain joins TRBV7-3 to TRBJ1-2, with 8 bases fitting TRBD1. Germline CDR1 and CDR2: SGHTA and FQGTGA. V shed 1 base, J shed 2 bases, and the junction held 3 bases outside the gene matches. This CDR3 region has 15 residues. As DNA, the CDR3 is TGTGCCAGCAGCTTAAGGCGGACAGGGAACTATGGCTACACCTTC. Translation gives CASSLRRTGNYGYTF.